This T cell receptor beta chain was observed in a study of blood T cell repertoires in COVID-19. Sequenced by immunoSEQ multiplex PCR; TCRdb stores in-frame clones only, minus some. The sample shows approximately 57,000 clones, about 86% of them seen only once. This CDR3 contains 13 residues. V lost 4 bases and J 2 bases, leaving 8 bases between the germline ends. The germline V gene has CDR1 SGHRS and CDR2 YFSETQ. Material for sequencing was peripheral blood. This chain uses TRBV5-1 with TRBJ2-3; D may be TRBD2 (6 bases). The sequence was collected from a man aged 45-65 years with acute or convalescent COVID-19. The CDR3 nucleotides are TGCGCCAGCAGCCCGGACTACACAGATACGCAGTATTTT. The encoded protein is CASSPDYTDTQYF.